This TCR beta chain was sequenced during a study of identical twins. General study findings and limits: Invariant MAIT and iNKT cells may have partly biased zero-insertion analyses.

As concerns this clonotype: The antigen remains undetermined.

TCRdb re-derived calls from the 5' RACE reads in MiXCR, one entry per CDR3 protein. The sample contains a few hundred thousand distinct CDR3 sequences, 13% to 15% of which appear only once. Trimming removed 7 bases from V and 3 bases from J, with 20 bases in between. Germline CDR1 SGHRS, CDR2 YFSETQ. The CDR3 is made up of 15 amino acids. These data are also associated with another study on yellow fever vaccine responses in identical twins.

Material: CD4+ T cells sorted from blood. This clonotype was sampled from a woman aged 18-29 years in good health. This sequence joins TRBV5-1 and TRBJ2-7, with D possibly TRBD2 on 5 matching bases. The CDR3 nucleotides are TGCGCCAGCTCCCTTGCGCTAGCTTCAGTCTACGAGCAGTACTTC. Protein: CASSLALASVYEQYF.